The 25 T cell receptor beta chains in this list originate from one sample, sequenced in a study of cytomegalovirus exposure and HLA in healthy donors. The PCR was carried out with 60 Vbeta primers and 13 Jbeta primers. The table came from immunoSEQ multiplex PCR; TCRdb's copy has only in-frame clones and leaves some out. In the table there are about 110,000 clones, around 81% of which are singletons. Source material: PBMCs. The source of these receptors is a woman aged 30 to 39 in good health and CMV-seronegative.

V and J are TRBV6-5 and TRBJ1-5; 11 bases are a match to TRBD1. J gave up 6 bases and V 7 bases, and 5 bases lay outside the gene matches. The CDR3 is made up of 14 amino acids. Per the germline V gene, CDR1 is MNHEY and CDR2 is SVGAGI. Here the CDR3 DNA reads TGTGCCAGCACCCGCGGGACAGGGGGTCAGCCCCAGCATTTT. It translates to CASTRGTGGQPQHF.

The J gene is TRBJ1-1, the V gene TRBV7-2; D is unresolved. Trimming pared 2 bases from V and 2 bases from J, leaving 15 bases between. Germline V gene data show CDR1 as SGHTA and CDR2 as FQGNSA. The CDR3 extends over 16 amino acids. The DNA of the CDR3 is TGTGCCAGCAGCTTACGCCAGCCTACACTAAACACTGAAGCTTTCTTT. As protein: CASSLRQPTLNTEAFF. Based on the CDR3 plus reference TRBV7-2 and TRBJ1-1, the full variable domain is GAGVSQSPSNKVTEKGKDVELRCDPISGHTALYWYRQSLGQGLEFLIYFQGNSAPDKSGLPSDRFSAERTGGSVSTLTIQRTQQEDSAVYLCASSLRQPTLNTEAFFGQGTRLTVV.

This clone was seen more than once but under ten times. J is TRBJ2-3 and V is TRBV2, with 11 bases fitting TRBD2. The junction had 8 bases not matched to a gene; V was cut back by 6 bases and J by 6 bases. This CDR3 is 15 amino acids long. The germline gives CDR1 SNHLY, CDR2 FYNNEI. The CDR3 sequence: CASSNLAGGPDTQYF. DNA of the CDR3: TGTGCCAGCAGCAACTTAGCGGGAGGGCCCGATACGCAGTATTTT.

This chain uses TRBV5-1 with TRBJ2-5; D is perhaps TRBD2 (6 bases). V was clipped by 4 bases and J by 3 bases, with 19 bases between them. This CDR3 spans 16 amino acids. In germline, CDR1 is SGHRS, CDR2 YFSETQ. The CDR3 DNA reads TGCGCCAGCAGCCGACCGGCGGAGGGATGGGAAGAGACCCAGTACTTC. This encodes CASSRPAEGWEETQYF.

The CDR3 spells CASKPPGTRGYTF. The CDR3 nucleotides read TGTGCCAGCAAACCCCCAGGGACTCGTGGCTACACCTTC. The chain is built from TRBV6-5 and TRBJ1-2, with a weak D call TRBD1 (5 bases). The CDR3 totals 13 residues. CDR1 is MNHEY, CDR2 SVGAGI, per germline. V lost 7 bases to trimming and J lost 7 bases, with 16 bases between them.

This chain joins TRBV11-3 and TRBJ2-2, with TRBD2 matching 8 bases. V was pared by 1 base and J by 1 base, with 8 bases of the junction left unmatched. The CDR3 runs to 18 residues. Germline V gene sequence: CDR1 SGHNT, CDR2 YENEEA. The CDR3 is CASSLGGAGGKNTGELFF. CDR3 coding DNA: TGTGCCAGCAGCTTAGGGGGGGCGGGAGGCAAGAACACCGGGGAGCTGTTTTTT.

V and J are TRBV5-1 and TRBJ1-5, with TRBD1 matching over 7 bases. There are 16 residues in the CDR3. J was trimmed by 3 bases and V by 0 bases; bases with no gene match: 6. CDR1 and CDR2 (germline): SGHRS, YFSETQ. For the CDR3, the DNA is TGCGCCAGCAGCTTGGGGGGGACAGCCACCAATCAGCCCCAGCATTTT. Translated: CASSLGGTATNQPQHF. Full variable domain (rest looked up from reference TRBV5-1 and TRBJ1-5): KAGVTQTPRYLIKTRGQQVTLSCSPISGHRSVSWYQQTPGQGLQFLFEYFSETQRNKGNFPGRFSGRQFSNSRSEMNVSTLELGDSALYLCASSLGGTATNQPQHFGDGTRLSIL.

The chain is built from TRBV9 and TRBJ2-1; 9 bases match TRBD2. Germline CDR1 reads SGDLS; CDR2 reads YYNGEE. The CDR3 has 18 amino acids. With V trimmed by 1 base and J by 1 base, 9 bases remained unmatched. The CDR3 is CASSVLPGTSSSYNEQFF. Here the CDR3 DNA reads TGTGCCAGCAGCGTATTACCCGGGACTAGCTCTTCCTACAATGAGCAGTTCTTC.

This clone has just one count. The chain employs TRBV29-1 and TRBJ1-2; D gene unclear. Germline V gene sequence: CDR1 SQVTM, CDR2 ANQGSEA. V lost 8 bases and J lost 0, with 7 bases in between. The CDR3 runs to 11 residues. CDR3 nucleotides: TGCAGCACCGGGACTAACTATGGCTACACCTTC. This sequence encodes CSTGTNYGYTF.

The CDR3 DNA follows: TGTGCCAGTAGTATCACCGGGACTAACACAGATACGCAGTATTTT. It translates to CASSITGTNTDTQYF. The chain joins TRBV19 to TRBJ2-3, with 7 bases lining up with TRBD2. Germline loops: CDR1 LNHDA, CDR2 SQIVND (reference sequence). This CDR3 spans 15 amino acids. The V and J ends lost 3 bases and 2 bases, in that order; junction bases with no gene match: 5. The full variable domain, completed using reference TRBV19 and TRBJ2-3, is DGGITQSPKYLFRKEGQNVTLSCEQNLNHDAMYWYRQDPGQGLRLIYYSQIVNDFQKGDIAEGYSVSREKKESFPLTVTSAQKNPTAFYLCASSITGTNTDTQYFGPGTRLTVL.

V and J are TRBV11-3 and TRBJ2-7; D is undetermined. V lost 1 base and J 0 bases, leaving 7 bases between the germline ends. This CDR3 region has 14 residues. The germline gives CDR1 SGHNT, CDR2 YENEEA. CDR3 in amino acids: CASSLVASSYEQYF. The CDR3 DNA is TGTGCCAGCAGCTTAGTTGCGAGCTCCTACGAGCAGTACTTC.

The table lists this clone with a few counts. V gene TRBV6-4 combines with J gene TRBJ2-1, with a weak D call TRBD2 (6 bases). The germline V gene has CDR1 MRHNA and CDR2 SNTAGT. This CDR3 has 15 residues. Trimming stripped 4 bases from V and 1 base from J, with 11 bases between. CDR3: CASSAGVSSYNEQFF. For the CDR3, the DNA is TGTGCCAGCAGTGCGGGGGTTTCGTCCTACAATGAGCAGTTCTTC.

A remark on this clone: The junction differs from germline at one of its ends, possibly a read error. This chain uses TRBV28 with TRBJ2-7; D perhaps matches TRBD1 (6 bases). CDR3 length: 12 amino acids. Germline-derived CDR1 and CDR2 are MDHEN and SYDVKM. CDR3 nucleotides: TGTGCCAGCAGTCTAGGGGGTTACGACCAGTACTTC. It codes for CASSLGGYDQYF.

The chain couples TRBV6-6 to TRBJ2-7, with D maybe TRBD1 (5 bases). The CDR3 covers 11 residues. Germline values: CDR1 MNHNY, CDR2 SVGAGI (reference sequence). The V gene lost 7 bases and the J gene lost 7 bases, with 11 bases spanning the gap. The CDR3 DNA sequence: TGTGCCAGCACCAGGGCTACGGAGCAGTACTTC. Its translation is CASTRATEQYF.

This rearrangement joins TRBV6-1 to TRBJ2-4; TRBD1 is a possible D gene (8 bases). This CDR3 contains 15 residues. Trimming stripped 4 bases from V and 6 bases from J, with 16 bases between. The germline V gene encodes CDR1 MNHNS and CDR2 SASEGT. The CDR3 region has the DNA TGTGCCAGCAGTGGCATGACAGGGGAGGGAAACATTCAGTACTTC. It is translated as CASSGMTGEGNIQYF.

V is TRBV9 and J is TRBJ2-7, with TRBD1 as a possible D gene (5 bases). The CDR3 extends over 15 amino acids. V was pared by 0 bases and J by 5 bases, with 15 bases between. Germline CDR1 SGDLS, CDR2 YYNGEE. CDR3: CASSVGISGWHEQYF. CDR3 DNA: TGTGCCAGCAGCGTAGGAATTTCAGGGTGGCACGAGCAGTACTTC.

CDR3 sequence (DNA): TGCGCCTGCCATAAAACAGGGAGGGCGAACACCGGGGAGCTGTTTTTT. Translation gives CACHKTGRANTGELFF. The chain uses TRBV5-1 and TRBJ2-2, with a weak D call TRBD2 (7 bases). Germline values: CDR1 SGHRS, CDR2 YFSETQ. This CDR3 has 16 amino acids. The germline V and J ends were trimmed by 10 bases and 0 bases, with 19 bases remaining between them.

V gene TRBV29-1 combines with J gene TRBJ1-1; the match to TRBD1 covers 7 bases. The CDR3 is 13 amino acids. Germline CDR1 SQVTM, CDR2 ANQGSEA. The junction had 6 bases not matched to a gene; V was cut back by 7 bases and J by 1 base. The DNA of the CDR3 is TGCAGCGGGCTCCAGGGGGGGAACACTGAAGCTTTCTTT. This codes for CSGLQGGNTEAFF.

V is TRBV28 and J is TRBJ2-7; TRBD2 matches 7 bases. The V gene end was trimmed by 1 base and the J gene end by 7 bases; junction bases not matched to a gene: 7. CDR3 length: 14 amino acids. Per the germline V gene, CDR1 is MDHEN and CDR2 is SYDVKM. The CDR3 nucleotides are TGTGCCAGCAGTTTATTTGCGGGAGCGGGGGAGCAGTACTTC. Translating gives CASSLFAGAGEQYF.

Regarding this clone: One junction end does not reproduce the germline sequence, and a read error may be involved. V usage is TRBV7-7 and J usage is TRBJ2-2; D perhaps matches TRBD2 (5 bases). The CDR3 consists of 14 residues. The V gene's germline CDR1 is SSHAT and CDR2 FNYEAQ (reference sequence). The CDR3 is CASSLDSNTGELFF. CDR3 bases: TGTGCTAGCAGCCTGGACTCTAACACCGGGGAGCTGTTTTTT.

The chain carries TRBV5-1 and TRBJ2-5; TRBD1 agrees at 9 bases. CDR1 is SGHRS, CDR2 YFSETQ, per germline. The V and J ends lost 4 bases and 2 bases, in that order; junction bases with no gene match: 6. The CDR3 has 15 amino acids. CDR3 coding DNA: TGCGCCAGCAGCCCTGGGACAGGGATTCAAGAGACCCAGTACTTC. Protein: CASSPGTGIQETQYF. The variable domain in full, completed from reference TRBV5-1 and TRBJ2-5, reads KAGVTQTPRYLIKTRGQQVTLSCSPISGHRSVSWYQQTPGQGLQFLFEYFSETQRNKGNFPGRFSGRQFSNSRSEMNVSTLELGDSALYLCASSPGTGIQETQYFGPGTRLLVL.

The chain uses TRBV9 and TRBJ2-7; D gene unclear. The CDR3 contains 16 residues. The germline V and J ends were trimmed by 2 bases and 0 bases, with 15 bases remaining between them. Looked up from germline, CDR1 is SGDLS and CDR2 is YYNGEE. The CDR3 sequence: CASSVAGDLSSYEQYF. The CDR3 bases are TGTGCCAGCAGCGTCGCCGGCGACTTATCCTCCTACGAGCAGTACTTC.

The rearrangement links TRBV5-1 to TRBJ2-3; D gene ambiguous. V gave up 7 bases and J gave up 2 bases, with 17 bases separating them. Germline V gene sequence: CDR1 SGHRS, CDR2 YFSETQ. The CDR3 is made up of 15 amino acids. The chain's CDR3 is CASGMTPLPTDTQYF. The CDR3 DNA is TGCGCCAGCGGAATGACTCCGCTCCCCACAGATACGCAGTATTTT.

This sequence joins TRBV19 and TRBJ2-2, with 7 bases aligning to TRBD1. Germline V lookup: CDR1 LNHDA, CDR2 SQIVND (reference sequence). The CDR3 extends over 16 amino acids. V dropped 7 bases and J dropped 4; count of bases not matched to a gene: 12. The CDR3 sequence: CASKPSGQSGTGELFF. The CDR3, as DNA: TGTGCCAGTAAACCGTCGGGACAGTCTGGCACCGGGGAGCTGTTTTTT.

The rearrangement links TRBV5-1 to TRBJ2-3; 13 bases align to TRBD2. Germline lookup yields CDR1 SGHRS and CDR2 YFSETQ. This CDR3 has 16 amino acids. V lost 4 bases, J lost 3 bases, and 5 bases stayed unmatched. The CDR3 coding sequence is TGCGCCAGCAGCGGTACGGGACTAGCGGGAACAGATACGCAGTATTTT. This encodes CASSGTGLAGTDTQYF.